This T cell receptor beta chain was captured in a study of long-term antiretroviral therapy in people with HIV. The wider study: Of all samples, the earliest predate the 2015 immediate-ART recommendation by about a decade.

The immunoSEQ assay was v3.0, run at survey level. Generated by immunoSEQ multiplex PCR, the TCRdb table keeps only in-frame clones and is missing some. The data hold around 25,000 clones, with more than 85% observed a single time. V gave up 2 bases and J gave up 9 bases, with 20 bases separating them. CDR1 and CDR2 from the germline V gene are MNHNS and SASEGT. The CDR3 is 16 amino acids. The chain carries TRBV6-1 and TRBJ2-1; perhaps TRBD1 as D (6 bases). This TCR was sampled from a woman aged 25 to 39 with HIV. Sequenced here: unsorted PBMCs, sampled 1.9 years after starting antiretroviral therapy. The CDR3 protein is CASSEFGQLMISEQFF. As DNA, the CDR3 is TGTGCCAGCAGTGAATTTGGACAGTTAATGATCAGTGAGCAGTTCTTC.